This T cell receptor (beta chain) was observed in a study of beta chain features in type 1 diabetes. Expressed TCRB transcripts were sequenced because the isolated RNA had all been reverse transcribed beforehand. Using immunoSEQ multiplex PCR, the repertoire was profiled, and TCRdb retains in-frame clones only, with some absent. The table has 350,000 to 450,000 clones, approximately 13% seen once. Trimming cost V 2 bases and J 6 bases; bases outside gene matches: 5. The CDR3 covers 14 residues. Germline V gives CDR1 SGDLS, CDR2 YYNGEE. The chain uses TRBV9 and TRBJ2-1, with TRBD2 matching 7 bases. Sequencing was done on a sample of naive CD4+ T cells from blood. The sequence derives from a man aged 25 to 40 in good health. CDR3 coding DNA: TGTGCCAGCAGCGTCTCTCGGGAGGTCAATGAGCAGTTCTTC. The encoded protein is CASSVSREVNEQFF. The full variable domain, completed using reference TRBV9 and TRBJ2-1, is DSGVTQTPKHLITATGQRVTLRCSPRSGDLSVYWYQQSLDQGLQFLIQYYNGEERAKGNILERFSAQQFPDLHSELNLSSLELGDSALYFCASSVSREVNEQFFGPGTRLTVL.